This T cell receptor beta chain was retrieved from a study of T-cell reconstitution after alpha-beta-depleted transplantation in children. V was cut by 5 bases and J by 1 base, with 8 bases left in between. This CDR3 spans 12 amino acids. Per the germline V gene, CDR1 is GTSNPN and CDR2 is SVGIG (reference sequence). It was with unique molecular identifiers that the TCRbeta library was prepared. TCRdb reprocessed the PCR reads with MiXCR, giving one entry per CDR3 protein. The sample holds approximately 400,000 distinct CDR3 sequences, approximately 10% seen once. This clonotype came up many times. The chain links TRBV30 to TRBJ1-1; no reliable D call. The material was PBMCs from the stem cell graft donor, obtained from the stem cell graft. This sequence originates from a human donor who donated a stem cell graft to a child with acute myeloid leukemia. The CDR3 nucleotides are TGTGCCTGGGGTGAAAGGAACACTGAAGCTTTCTTT. This encodes CAWGERNTEAFF.